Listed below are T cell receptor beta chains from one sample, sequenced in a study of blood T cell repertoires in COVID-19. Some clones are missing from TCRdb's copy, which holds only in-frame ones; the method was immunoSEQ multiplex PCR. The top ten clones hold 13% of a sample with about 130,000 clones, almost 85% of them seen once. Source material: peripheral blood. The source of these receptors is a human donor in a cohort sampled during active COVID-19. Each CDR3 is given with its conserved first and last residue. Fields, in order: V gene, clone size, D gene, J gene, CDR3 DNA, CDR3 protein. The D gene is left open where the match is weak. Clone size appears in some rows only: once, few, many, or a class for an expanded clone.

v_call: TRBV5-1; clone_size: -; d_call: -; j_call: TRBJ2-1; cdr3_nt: TGCGCCAGCAGCGCCGGGACAAGTAGCTCCTACAATGAGCAGTTCTTC; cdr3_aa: CASSAGTSSSYNEQFF
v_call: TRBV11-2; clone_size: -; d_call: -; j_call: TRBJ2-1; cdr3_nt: TGTGCCAGCAGCTCCGGCCGCCTCGGGACATACAATGAGCAGTTCTTC; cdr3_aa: CASSSGRLGTYNEQFF
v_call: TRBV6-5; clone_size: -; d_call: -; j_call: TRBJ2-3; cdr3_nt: TGTGCCAGCAGTTCGTTTGAACTCACAGATACGCAGTATTTT; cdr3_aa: CASSSFELTDTQYF
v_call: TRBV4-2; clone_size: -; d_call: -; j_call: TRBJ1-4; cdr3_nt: TGTGCCAGCAGCCAAGAGCAGGAAGGTGAAAAACTGTTTTTT; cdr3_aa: CASSQEQEGEKLFF
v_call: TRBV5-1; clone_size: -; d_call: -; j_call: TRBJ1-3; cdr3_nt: TGCGCCAGCAGCTTGGTACAGGGAAGTACTGGAAACACCATATATTTT; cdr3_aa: CASSLVQGSTGNTIYF
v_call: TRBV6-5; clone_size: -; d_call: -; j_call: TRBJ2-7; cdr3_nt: TGTGCCAGCGGATCGGGTCTATGGTACGAGCAGTACTTC; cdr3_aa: CASGSGLWYEQYF
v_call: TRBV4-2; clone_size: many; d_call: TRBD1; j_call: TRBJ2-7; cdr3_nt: TGTGCCAGCAGCCAAGATCAAACAGGGGGCTTGAGGGAGCAGTACTTC; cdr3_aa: CASSQDQTGGLREQYF
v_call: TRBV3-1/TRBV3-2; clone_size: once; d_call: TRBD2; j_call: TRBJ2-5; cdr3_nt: TGTGCCAGCACCTACCGGGGCGGGGGGGAGACCCAGTACTTC; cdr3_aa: CASTYRGGGETQYF
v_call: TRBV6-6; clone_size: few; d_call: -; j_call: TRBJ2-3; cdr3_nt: TGTGCCAGCGAGGTCGGGACAGATACGCAGTATTTT; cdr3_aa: CASEVGTDTQYF
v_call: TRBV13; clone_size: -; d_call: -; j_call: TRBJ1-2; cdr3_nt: TGTGCCAGCAGCCCGGGGGGGTCTGGCGGAGGATACTATGGCTACACCTTC; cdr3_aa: CASSPGGSGGGYYGYTF
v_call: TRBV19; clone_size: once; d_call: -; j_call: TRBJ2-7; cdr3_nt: TGTGCCAGTAGGGGCAGACAGACCTACGAGCAGTACTTC; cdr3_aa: CASRGRQTYEQYF
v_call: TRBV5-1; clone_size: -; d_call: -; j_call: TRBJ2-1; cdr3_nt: TGCGCCAGCAGCCTAAGACCAGGGGTTTCGGGCAATGAGCAGTTCTTC; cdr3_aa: CASSLRPGVSGNEQFF
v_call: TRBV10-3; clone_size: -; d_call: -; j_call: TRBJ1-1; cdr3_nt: TGTGCCATCAGTGAGGTCGCGACTGAAGCTTTCTTT; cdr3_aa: CAISEVATEAFF
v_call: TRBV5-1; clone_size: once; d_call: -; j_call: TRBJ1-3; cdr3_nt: TGCGCCAGCAGCTTGGGAACGGGACTCTCTGGAAACACCATATATTTT; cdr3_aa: CASSLGTGLSGNTIYF
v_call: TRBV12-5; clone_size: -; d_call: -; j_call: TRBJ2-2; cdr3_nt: TGTGCTAGTGGTTTGGTGGGGCGACCAGGGGGGCCTAACACCGGGGAGCTGTTTTTT; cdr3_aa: CASGLVGRPGGPNTGELFF
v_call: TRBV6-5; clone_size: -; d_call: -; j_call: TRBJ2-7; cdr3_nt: TGTGCCAGCAGTTACTCGAACGCAGGGGACCACGAGCAGTACTTC; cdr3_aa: CASSYSNAGDHEQYF
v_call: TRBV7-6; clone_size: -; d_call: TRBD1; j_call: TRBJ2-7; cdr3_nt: TGTGCCAGCAGCTTAGCCACACCGGGACAGGCCTACGAGCAGTACTTC; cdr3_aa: CASSLATPGQAYEQYF
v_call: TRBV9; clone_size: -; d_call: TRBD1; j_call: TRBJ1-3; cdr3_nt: TGTGCCAGCAGCCCTCTTGGGACAGATGGAAACACCATATATTTT; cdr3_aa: CASSPLGTDGNTIYF
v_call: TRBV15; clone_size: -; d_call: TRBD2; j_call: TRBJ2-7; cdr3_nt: TGTGCCACCAGCAGAGATTACTCCCGGGGGGTAACCTCCTACGAGCAGTACTTC; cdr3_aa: CATSRDYSRGVTSYEQYF
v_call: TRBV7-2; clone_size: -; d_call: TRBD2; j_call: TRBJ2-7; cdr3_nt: TGTGCCAGCAGTTTCAAGCGGGGCTACGAGCAGTACTTC; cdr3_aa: CASSFKRGYEQYF
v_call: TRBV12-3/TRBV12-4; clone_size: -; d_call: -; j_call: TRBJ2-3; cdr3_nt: TGTGCCAGCAGTTTGGGCCCGAGGGAGTATTTT; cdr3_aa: CASSLGPREYF
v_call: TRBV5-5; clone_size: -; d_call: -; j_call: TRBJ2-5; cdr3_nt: TGTGCCAGCAGCCCCGGCGGGCAACTCCAAGAGACCCAGTACTTC; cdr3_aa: CASSPGGQLQETQYF
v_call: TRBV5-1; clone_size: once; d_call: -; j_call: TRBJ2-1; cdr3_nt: TGCGCCAGCAGCTTGGCCGCAGGATCCAATGAGCAGTTCTTC; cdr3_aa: CASSLAAGSNEQFF
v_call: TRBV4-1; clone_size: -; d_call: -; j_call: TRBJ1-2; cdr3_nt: TGCGCCAGCAGCTCACCGGGAGGGCCGAGCGGCTACACCTTC; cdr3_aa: CASSSPGGPSGYTF
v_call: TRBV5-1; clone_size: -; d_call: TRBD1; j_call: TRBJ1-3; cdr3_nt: TGCGCCAGCAGCTTACAGGGGGCTGTTGGAAACACCATATATTTT; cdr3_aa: CASSLQGAVGNTIYF
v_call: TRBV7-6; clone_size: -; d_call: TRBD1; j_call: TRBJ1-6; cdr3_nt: TGTGCCAGCAGCTTAAGGGGGCAAGGGGCAAATTCACCCCTCCACTTT; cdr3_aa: CASSLRGQGANSPLHF
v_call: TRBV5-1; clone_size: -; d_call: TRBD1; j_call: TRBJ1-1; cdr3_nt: TGCGCCAGCAGCTGGGACGTGACAGGGGTGACTGAAGCTTTCTTT; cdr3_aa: CASSWDVTGVTEAFF
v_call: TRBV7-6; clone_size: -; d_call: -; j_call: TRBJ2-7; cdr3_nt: TGTGCCAGCAGCTTAGCAGGGGTGGAGCAGTACTTC; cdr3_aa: CASSLAGVEQYF
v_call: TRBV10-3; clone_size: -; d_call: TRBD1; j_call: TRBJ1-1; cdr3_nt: TGTGCCACGAAACTTACAGGGGGGACTGAAGCTTTCTTT; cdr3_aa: CATKLTGGTEAFF
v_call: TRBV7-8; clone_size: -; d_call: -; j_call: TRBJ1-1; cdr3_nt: TGTGCCAGCAGCTTAAGGCTGTTGGCAGGGGCGAACACTGAAGCTTTCTTT; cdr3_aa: CASSLRLLAGANTEAFF
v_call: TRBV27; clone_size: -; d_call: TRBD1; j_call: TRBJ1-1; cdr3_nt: TGTGCCAGCACCCCCTCTGGGACAGGGAACACTGAAGCTTTCTTT; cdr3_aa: CASTPSGTGNTEAFF
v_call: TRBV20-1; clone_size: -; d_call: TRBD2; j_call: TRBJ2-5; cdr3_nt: TGCAGTGCTAGTGTCCGGGGGGTACAAGAGACCCAGTACTTC; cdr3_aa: CSASVRGVQETQYF
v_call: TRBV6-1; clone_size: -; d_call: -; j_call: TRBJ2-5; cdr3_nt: TGTGCCAGCAGTGAATTGGCTGGCGGAGAGACCCAGTACTTC; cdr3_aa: CASSELAGGETQYF
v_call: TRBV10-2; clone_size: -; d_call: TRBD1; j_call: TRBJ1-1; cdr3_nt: TGCGCCAGCAGAGGGGGCCTAAACACTGAAGCTTTCTTT; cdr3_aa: CASRGGLNTEAFF
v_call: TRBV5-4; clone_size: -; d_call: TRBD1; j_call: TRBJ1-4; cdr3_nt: TGTGCCAGCAGCACCCGGACAGGGACTAATGAAAAACTGTTTTTT; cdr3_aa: CASSTRTGTNEKLFF
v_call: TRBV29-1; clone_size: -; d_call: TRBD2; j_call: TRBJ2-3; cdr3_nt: TGCAGCGCCGCGACTAGCGGGGACCCAGATACGCAGTATTTT; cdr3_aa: CSAATSGDPDTQYF
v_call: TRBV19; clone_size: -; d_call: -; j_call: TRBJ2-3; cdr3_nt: TGTGCCAGTAAAAGGGGCAGGGCCACAGATACGCAGTATTTT; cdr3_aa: CASKRGRATDTQYF
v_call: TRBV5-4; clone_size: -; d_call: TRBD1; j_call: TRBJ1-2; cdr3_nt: TGTGCCAGCAACGGAAAGACCGGGACAGGGGCTAACTATGGCTACACCTTC; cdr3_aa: CASNGKTGTGANYGYTF
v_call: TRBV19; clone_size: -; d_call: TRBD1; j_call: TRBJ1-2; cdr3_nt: TGTGCCAGTAGTATTAAAGGGGGCGCCGATGGCTACACCTTC; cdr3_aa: CASSIKGGADGYTF
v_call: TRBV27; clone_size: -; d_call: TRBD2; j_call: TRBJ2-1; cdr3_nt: TGTGCCAGCAGTTTAGGACTAGCGGGGGAAAATGAGCAGTTCTTC; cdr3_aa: CASSLGLAGENEQFF
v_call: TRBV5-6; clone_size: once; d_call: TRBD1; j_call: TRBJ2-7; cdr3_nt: TGTGCCAGCAGCTTTCTGGGACAGGGGGCCTCCTACGAGCAGTACTTC; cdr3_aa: CASSFLGQGASYEQYF
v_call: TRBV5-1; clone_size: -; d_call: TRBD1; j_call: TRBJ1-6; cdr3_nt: TGCGCCAGCAGCGGGACAGGGAATAATTCACCCCTCCACTTT; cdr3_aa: CASSGTGNNSPLHF
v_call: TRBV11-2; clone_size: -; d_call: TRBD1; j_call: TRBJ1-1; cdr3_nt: TGTGCCAGCAGCGTCGGACAGGGGATAGGTGTGACTGAAGCTTTCTTT; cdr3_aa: CASSVGQGIGVTEAFF
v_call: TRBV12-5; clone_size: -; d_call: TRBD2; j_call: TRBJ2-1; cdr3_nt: TGTGCTAGTGGTCTATGGACTAGCTCCTACAATGAGCAGTTCTTC; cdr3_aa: CASGLWTSSYNEQFF
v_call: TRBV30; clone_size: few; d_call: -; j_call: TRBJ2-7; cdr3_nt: TGTGCCTTCGGGACAACCTACGAGCAGTACTTC; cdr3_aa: CAFGTTYEQYF
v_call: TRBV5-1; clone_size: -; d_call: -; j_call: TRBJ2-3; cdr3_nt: TGCGCCAGCAGCTTGGCGGGTCGCACAGATACGCAGTATTTT; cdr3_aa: CASSLAGRTDTQYF
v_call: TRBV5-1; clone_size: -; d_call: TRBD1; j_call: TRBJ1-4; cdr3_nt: TGCGCCAGCAGCCTATCCCCGGGACAGGCTAATGAAAAACTGTTTTTT; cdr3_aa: CASSLSPGQANEKLFF
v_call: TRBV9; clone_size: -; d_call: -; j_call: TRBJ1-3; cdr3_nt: TGTGCCAGCAGCGGATTCGGGGGATCTGGAAACACCATATATTTT; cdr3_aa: CASSGFGGSGNTIYF
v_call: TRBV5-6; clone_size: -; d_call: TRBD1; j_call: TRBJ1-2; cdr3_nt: TGTGCCAGCACCCGGAGGAGGACGACAGGGAGTGGCTACACCTTC; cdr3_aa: CASTRRRTTGSGYTF
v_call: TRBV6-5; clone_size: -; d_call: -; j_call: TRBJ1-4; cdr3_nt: TGTGCCAGCAGAGACAGAACTAATGAAAAACTGTTTTTT; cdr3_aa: CASRDRTNEKLFF
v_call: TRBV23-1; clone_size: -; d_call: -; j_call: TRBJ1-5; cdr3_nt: TGCGCCAGCAGTCAATCGACACAGCATAATCAGCCCCAGCATTTT; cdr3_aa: CASSQSTQHNQPQHF
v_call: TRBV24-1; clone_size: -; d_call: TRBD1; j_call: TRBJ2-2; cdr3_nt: TGTGCCACCTCTGACAGGGCCACCGGGGAGCTGTTTTTT; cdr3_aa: CATSDRATGELFF
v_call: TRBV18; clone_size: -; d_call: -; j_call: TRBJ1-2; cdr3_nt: TGTGCCAGCTCACCCGGGGGTGACTATGGCTACACCTTC; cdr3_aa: CASSPGGDYGYTF
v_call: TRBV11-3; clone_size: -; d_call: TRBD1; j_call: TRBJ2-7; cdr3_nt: TGTGCCAGCAGCGTAGGACAGGCGAGCGAGCAGTACTTC; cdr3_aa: CASSVGQASEQYF
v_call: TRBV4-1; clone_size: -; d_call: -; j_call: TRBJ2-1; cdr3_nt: TGCGCCAGCAGCCCGCACCAGGGGAGCTCCTACAATGAGCAGTTCTTC; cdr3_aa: CASSPHQGSSYNEQFF
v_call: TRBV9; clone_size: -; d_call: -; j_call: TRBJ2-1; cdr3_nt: TGTGCCAGCAGCGTAAATCCTACCAATGAGCAGTTCTTC; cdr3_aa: CASSVNPTNEQFF
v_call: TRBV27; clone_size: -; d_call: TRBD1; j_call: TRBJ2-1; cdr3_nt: TGTGCCAGCAGTTTAGACAGGGCTTCCTACAATGAGCAGTTCTTC; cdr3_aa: CASSLDRASYNEQFF
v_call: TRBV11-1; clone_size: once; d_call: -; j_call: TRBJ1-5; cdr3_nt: TGTGCCAGCAGCCCCTCGTTTAGCAATCAGCCCCAGCATTTT; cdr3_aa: CASSPSFSNQPQHF
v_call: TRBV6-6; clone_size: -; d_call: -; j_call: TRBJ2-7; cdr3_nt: TGTGCCAGCAGAGAGGGAGGACACAACCTACGGAAGCAGTACTTC; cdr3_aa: CASREGGHNLRKQYF